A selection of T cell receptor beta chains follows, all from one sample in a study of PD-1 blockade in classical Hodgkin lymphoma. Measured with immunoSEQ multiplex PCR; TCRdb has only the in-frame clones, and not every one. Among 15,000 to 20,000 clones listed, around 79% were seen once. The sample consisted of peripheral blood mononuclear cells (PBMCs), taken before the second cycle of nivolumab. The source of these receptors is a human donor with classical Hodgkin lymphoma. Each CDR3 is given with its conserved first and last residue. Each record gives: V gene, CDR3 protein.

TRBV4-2,CASSQMEGQGPLVYYF
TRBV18,CASSPGQGDTQYF
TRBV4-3,CASSQEPRLNTDTQYF
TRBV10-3,CAIRAGRDTEAFF
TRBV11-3,CASSLDPAQETQYF
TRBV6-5,CASSPLLRNTIYF
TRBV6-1,CASTPGRVVYEQYF
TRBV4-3,CASSQDPSLQGGRTGELFF
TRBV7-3,CASSLSLARRETGELFF
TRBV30,CAWSVQWSSGNTIYF
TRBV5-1,CASSLGVEGTGELFF
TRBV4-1,CASSLGGVSYEQYF
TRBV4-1,CASSQGRQGRTYEQYF
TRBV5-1,CASSGGETQYF
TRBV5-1,CASSLAWVLGVQYF
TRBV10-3,CAINPTGVQETQYF
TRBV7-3,CASSPFGGGETQYF